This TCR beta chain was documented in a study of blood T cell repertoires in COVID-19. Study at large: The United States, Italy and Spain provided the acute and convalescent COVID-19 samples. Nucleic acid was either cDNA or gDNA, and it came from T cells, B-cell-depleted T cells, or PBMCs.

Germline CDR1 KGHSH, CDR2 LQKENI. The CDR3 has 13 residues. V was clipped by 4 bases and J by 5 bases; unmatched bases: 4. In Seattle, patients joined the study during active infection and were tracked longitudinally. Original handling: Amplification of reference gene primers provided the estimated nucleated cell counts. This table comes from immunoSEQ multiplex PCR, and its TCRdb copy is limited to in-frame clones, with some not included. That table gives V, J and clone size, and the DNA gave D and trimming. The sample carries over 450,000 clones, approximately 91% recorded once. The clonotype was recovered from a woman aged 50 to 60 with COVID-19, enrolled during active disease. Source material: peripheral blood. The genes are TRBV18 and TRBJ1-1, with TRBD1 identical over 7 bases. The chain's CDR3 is CASSQSRGTEAFF. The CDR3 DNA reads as TGTGCCAGCTCACAGAGCAGGGGGACTGAAGCTTTCTTT.